This T cell receptor (beta chain) comes out of a study of OX40 agonist ivuxolimab in advanced cancers. With respect to the entire study: The costimulatory receptor OX40 (CD134) was targeted by ivuxolimab, a fully human IgG2 agonistic monoclonal antibody. Peripheral TCRbeta sequencing was intended to test whether TCR sequence diversity was altered and clonal T-cell expansion was caused by ivuxolimab. Patients were allowed to have had prior anti-PD-1, anti-PD-L1 or anti-CTLA-4 therapy, and approximately 40% of the dose-escalation patients had been treated with checkpoint inhibitors. Intravenous ivuxolimab was administered to patients every 2 weeks at six dose levels: 0.01, 0.1, 0.3, 1.5, 3 and 10 mg/kg. Of the roughly 50 dose-escalation patients, hepatocellular carcinoma was present in roughly 19, melanoma in roughly 15, renal cell carcinoma in 9 and head and neck cancer in 9. Partial responses were achieved by three dose-escalation patients, of whom one had hepatocellular carcinoma and two had cutaneous melanoma. The paper reports the monotherapy dose-escalation portion (N = 52 patients) of the phase I ivuxolimab trial. The dose-escalation cohort was almost 85% male with a mean age of about 60 years, ranging from roughly 23 to 85.

Deletion took 0 bases off V and 0 bases off J, with a span of 18 bases between the germline ends. In the germline V gene (reference sequence), CDR1 corresponds to LNHDA and CDR2 to SQIVND. The CDR3 runs 19 residues from the cysteine to the phenylalanine. Just CDR3 DNA is preserved here, 57 bases in frame from base 1. Genomic DNA was isolated from the sorted cells so that the TCRbeta CDR3 region could be sequenced. TCRbeta CDR3 regions were sequenced using the immunoSEQ Assay. Entries here come from immuneACCESS through TCRdb and include only in-frame sequences with V and J called. Some clones fail to appear in such tables; in the studies checked, an unresolved V gene covers under half of the shortfall, and the cause of the remainder is unknown. The sample table holds nearly 55,000 clones, of which 84% were seen once. Together, the top ten hold 1.2% of the sample. Patients with autoimmune disease history or receiving systemic immunosuppression were excluded from the trial. Peripheral blood for TCR sequencing was collected from all dose cohorts at baseline, on cycle 4 day 1, and on cycle 7 day 1. Samples came from an open-label, multicenter, first-in-human phase I dose-escalation trial of ivuxolimab. Adults with locally advanced or metastatic melanoma, renal cell carcinoma, hepatocellular carcinoma or head and neck squamous cell carcinoma were enrolled in the trial. Before TCR sequencing, CD4+ and CD8+ T cells were separately sorted from peripheral blood.

Overall study outcomes, separate from this receptor: Low levels of normalized T-cell clonal expansion were also seen in some patients who did not respond. In the 0.1-3.0 mg/kg groups, partial responders had among the lowest normalized peripheral clonal expansion, particularly in CD8+ T cells. The antigen specificity of the clonally expanded peripheral T cells was not determined. At doses from 0.1 to 3.0 mg/kg, clonal expansion was seen in both CD4+ and CD8+ blood T cells between baseline and week 6. After ivuxolimab, expanded clones were on average more numerous among CD8+ T cells than among CD4+ T cells.

This clone was recorded only once. It lacks a known antigen. No clone much larger than this one lies a single base away; base qualities are absent. Sample: CD4+ or CD8+ T cells sorted from blood, taken in a trial of the OX40 agonist ivuxolimab. Recombination connected TRBV19 to TRBJ2-1, with the D segment identity uncertain. This TCR was sampled from an adult with an advanced solid tumor such as melanoma, head and neck, liver or kidney cancer. The bases are TGTGCCAGTAGTATAGATCTTCCCATCACGGTGAGCTCCTACAATGAGCAGTTCTTC. Its amino acids are CASSIDLPITVSSYNEQFF. Extended through the reference TRBV19 and TRBJ2-1 proteins, this CDR3 yields the full variable domain: DGGITQSPKYLFRKEGQNVTLSCEQNLNHDAMYWYRQDPGQGLRLIYYSQIVNDFQKGDIAEGYSVSREKKESFPLTVTSAQKNPTAFYLCASSIDLPITVSSYNEQFFGPGTRLTVL.